Listed below are T cell receptor beta chains from one sample, sequenced in a study of cytomegalovirus exposure and HLA in healthy donors. Profiling relied on immunoSEQ multiplex PCR, and the TCRdb table lists in-frame clones only, not all of them. The data contain approximately 140,000 clones, roughly 80% of them singletons. Source material: PBMCs. The receptors were sampled from a woman between 50 and 59 years old in good health and CMV-seropositive. The CDR3 runs from the conserved cysteine through the conserved F or W. The order of the fields is clone size, J gene, V gene, D gene, CDR3 DNA, CDR3 protein. A D gene is named only where the DNA matches it firmly. Clone size is not always given. Where it is, it says once, few, many or a class for expanded clones.

- | TRBJ1-2 | TRBV5-6 | - | TGTGCCAGCAGCTTGGAGGCAGGGATAATCTATGGCTACACCTTC | CASSLEAGIIYGYTF
- | TRBJ1-4 | TRBV15 | - | TGTGCCACCAGCAGAGGTTTGGCAGAAACTGAAAAACTGTTTTTT | CATSRGLAETEKLFF
- | TRBJ1-2 | TRBV6-1 | - | TGTGCCAGCAGTGAAGGTCAGGGGTCGGGTGGCTACACCTTC | CASSEGQGSGGYTF
- | TRBJ2-2 | TRBV7-2 | - | TGTGCCAGCAGCTTCACGACAGGGAACACCGGGGAGCTGTTTTTT | CASSFTTGNTGELFF
- | TRBJ2-2 | TRBV7-9 | TRBD1 | TGTGCCAGCAGCTTAAAAGGACAGGGTCGACCCGGGGAGCTGTTTTTT | CASSLKGQGRPGELFF
- | TRBJ1-2 | TRBV9 | - | TGTGCCAGCAGCGCTAAGAACCCTGAGCGGAGGGTCACCCTGAAGGATGGCTACACCTTC | CASSAKNPERRVTLKDGYTF
- | TRBJ2-2 | TRBV6-1 | - | TGTGCCAGCAGTGAACAGGGGAGTACCGGGGAGCTGTTTTTT | CASSEQGSTGELFF
few | TRBJ2-3 | TRBV9 | - | TGTGCCAGCAGCGGGTTGCTTGGGGCGGTTGCAGATACGCAGTATTTT | CASSGLLGAVADTQYF
- | TRBJ2-3 | TRBV7-2 | TRBD2 | TGTGCCAGCAGTCGCCCGGGCGGGGGTAGGACAGATACGCAGTATTTT | CASSRPGGGRTDTQYF
- | TRBJ2-6 | TRBV7-9 | - | TGTGCCAGCAGCTTATCTTCTGGGGCCAACGTCCTGACTTTC | CASSLSSGANVLTF
few | TRBJ1-1 | TRBV5-1 | TRBD1 | TGCGCCAGCAGCTATCTTTTACAGGGGACTGAAGCTTTCTTT | CASSYLLQGTEAFF
- | TRBJ2-3 | TRBV5-4 | TRBD2 | TGTGCCAGCAGCCTCGCGGGGGTAATTGATACGCAGTATTTT | CASSLAGVIDTQYF
- | TRBJ2-1 | TRBV6-4 | TRBD1 | TGTGCCAGCAGTGACTTGCCAGGGGGCTACAATGAGCAGTTCTTC | CASSDLPGGYNEQFF
- | TRBJ1-5 | TRBV7-9 | - | TGTGCCAGCAGCTTAGGGGGGGGTGTGGGGGCCAATCAGCCCCAGCATTTT | CASSLGGGVGANQPQHF
- | TRBJ1-1 | TRBV6-5 | - | TGTGCCAGCAGCAAAGGGAGCACTGAAGCTTTCTTT | CASSKGSTEAFF
- | TRBJ2-1 | TRBV7-3 | - | TGTGCCAGCAGCTTATCAGGCGGACACCTATCCTACAATGAGCAGTTCTTC | CASSLSGGHLSYNEQFF
- | TRBJ2-3 | TRBV15 | - | TGTGCCACCAGCAGAGTATATGAGGGGGTCCCCCCAGATACGCAGTATTTT | CATSRVYEGVPPDTQYF
few | TRBJ2-3 | TRBV15 | TRBD1 | TGTGCCACCAGCAGGACAGGGGCCGGGACAGATACGCAGTATTTT | CATSRTGAGTDTQYF
- | TRBJ1-1 | TRBV5-6 | TRBD1 | TGTGCCAGCAGCCGGGACAGGGGGATGAACACTGAAGCTTTCTTT | CASSRDRGMNTEAFF
- | TRBJ2-5 | TRBV6-6 | - | TGTGCCAGCAGTTACTCGTACGAGGGGGAAGCGACCCAGTACTTC | CASSYSYEGEATQYF
- | TRBJ1-4 | TRBV5-6 | - | TGTGCCAGCAGCTTTTCGGGAGGCCGGTATGAAAAACTGTTTTTT | CASSFSGGRYEKLFF
- | TRBJ2-3 | TRBV6-1 | - | TGTGCCAGCAGTGATATTGGCGGGGCTTACACAGATACGCAGTATTTT | CASSDIGGAYTDTQYF
- | TRBJ2-7 | TRBV7-9 | TRBD2 | TGTGCCAGCAGCTATCTAGCGGGGGGGCCTCACGAGCAGTACTTC | CASSYLAGGPHEQYF
- | TRBJ1-2 | TRBV5-1 | - | TGCGCCAGCAGCTTGTCTCCAGGGTCTGGCTACACCTTC | CASSLSPGSGYTF
- | TRBJ2-1 | TRBV4-2 | TRBD2 | TGTGCCAGCAGCCAAGATAGCGGGGGGGCCTACAATGAGCAGTTCTTC | CASSQDSGGAYNEQFF
- | TRBJ2-7 | TRBV6-1 | TRBD1 | TGTGCCAGCAGGGAAACAGGGACAGGATACCACGAGCAGTACTTC | CASRETGTGYHEQYF
- | TRBJ2-3 | TRBV11-2 | TRBD2 | TGTGCCAGCAGCACCCGACTAGCGGGGGTCACAGATACGCAGTATTTT | CASSTRLAGVTDTQYF
- | TRBJ1-2 | TRBV2 | - | TGTGCCAGCCAGGACAACTCCCGCTATGGCTACACCTTC | CASQDNSRYGYTF
- | TRBJ2-1 | TRBV5-1 | TRBD2 | TGCGCCAGCAGCTTGGTCGGGGGGACGCACAATGAGCAGTTCTTC | CASSLVGGTHNEQFF
- | TRBJ1-6 | TRBV4-1 | TRBD1 | TGCGCCAGCAGCCAAGAAGGTGGGACAGGGAATTCACCCCTCCACTTT | CASSQEGGTGNSPLHF
- | TRBJ1-1 | TRBV27 | - | TGTGCCAGCAGTGGATCAGGGGATACTGAAGCTTTCTTT | CASSGSGDTEAFF
- | TRBJ2-2 | TRBV5-1 | TRBD1 | TGCGCCAGCAGCACCGGGACAGGGGCGATCGGGGAGCTGTTTTTT | CASSTGTGAIGELFF
once | TRBJ2-4 | TRBV30 | TRBD1 | TGTGCCTGGGAGGAACCGGGACAGGCTAAAAACATTCAGTACTTC | CAWEEPGQAKNIQYF
- | TRBJ1-1 | TRBV5-1 | TRBD1 | TGCGCCAGCAGCTTGTTTCCGACAGGGGGGGCCAACACTGAAGCTTTCTTT | CASSLFPTGGANTEAFF
- | TRBJ2-7 | TRBV5-1 | - | TGCGCCAGCAGCTTCCGGGACAACCTCTACGAGCAGTACTTC | CASSFRDNLYEQYF
- | TRBJ2-2 | TRBV7-9 | - | TGTGCCAGCTTTCAGCGAGGGAACACCGGGGAGCTGTTTTTT | CASFQRGNTGELFF
once | TRBJ1-1 | TRBV6-5 | TRBD1 | TGTGCCAGCAGACGACAGGGGAGGAACACTGAAGCTTTCTTT | CASRRQGRNTEAFF
- | TRBJ1-5 | TRBV28 | TRBD1 | TGTGCCAGCAGTCCCCGGACAGGCACTGGGAGCAATCAGCCCCAGCATTTT | CASSPRTGTGSNQPQHF
- | TRBJ2-3 | TRBV7-2 | TRBD1 | TGTGCCAGCAGCGCGGGACAGGGGACCGCCACAGATACGCAGTATTTT | CASSAGQGTATDTQYF
few | TRBJ1-5 | TRBV7-9 | - | TGTGCCAGCAGCTTAGAGGGGGATCAGCCCCAGCATTTT | CASSLEGDQPQHF
- | TRBJ2-7 | TRBV7-2 | - | TGTGCCAGCAGTCCTAACAGGTTCCCCTGGGAGCAGTACTTC | CASSPNRFPWEQYF
- | TRBJ1-1 | TRBV4-1 | TRBD1 | TGCGCCAGCAGCCGGACAGGGGATACGCTGAACACTGAAGCTTTCTTT | CASSRTGDTLNTEAFF
- | TRBJ2-7 | TRBV5-1 | - | TGCGCCAGCAGCTTTGTGGGGGCCCTCTACGAGCAGTACTTC | CASSFVGALYEQYF
few | TRBJ1-1 | TRBV15 | - | TGTGCCACCAGCATGGGACACCGAGAAGCTTTCTTT | CATSMGHREAFF
- | TRBJ2-7 | TRBV6-5 | TRBD1 | TGTGCCAGCAGATCCTCGGGACAGGGACTCTACGAGCAGTACTTC | CASRSSGQGLYEQYF
- | TRBJ1-2 | TRBV2 | - | TGTGCCAGCAGTCAGGACAGAGCTAACTATGGCTACACCTTC | CASSQDRANYGYTF
many | TRBJ1-2 | TRBV2 | - | TGTGCCAGCGGTACAGAGACCTTC | CASGTETF
- | TRBJ1-2 | TRBV28 | TRBD1 | TGTGCCAGCAGTTTATTGGACAGGGGGTATGGCTACACCTTC | CASSLLDRGYGYTF
- | TRBJ2-2 | TRBV2 | - | TGTGCCAGCAGGGAAAGGAGGGACACCGGGGAGCTGTTTTTT | CASRERRDTGELFF
once | TRBJ2-3 | TRBV4-2 | - | TGTGCCAGCAGCCAAGAGTATCAGGGCACAGATACGCAGTATTTT | CASSQEYQGTDTQYF
- | TRBJ1-4 | TRBV10-3 | - | TGTGCCGCCAGCGCGGGAAGGGGCGGGTCAACTAATGAAAAACTGTTTTTT | CAASAGRGGSTNEKLFF
- | TRBJ1-6 | TRBV28 | TRBD1 | TGTGCCAGCAGTCCTAAAGCCCGGACAGGGGATTATAATTCACCCCTCCACTTT | CASSPKARTGDYNSPLHF
- | TRBJ2-4 | TRBV7-2 | - | TGTGCCAGCAGCGAAGTAGCTGGCATTCAGTACTTC | CASSEVAGIQYF
- | TRBJ1-4 | TRBV4-1 | - | TGCGCCAGCAGCCCCTCCGTCCCTTCTAATGAAAAACTGTTTTTT | CASSPSVPSNEKLFF
- | TRBJ1-6 | TRBV9 | TRBD1 | TGTGCCAGCAGCGCGACTACTGACAGGGGTTCACCCCTCCACTTT | CASSATTDRGSPLHF
- | TRBJ1-6 | TRBV7-9 | - | TGTGCCAGCAGCTTAGATCGACCAGGGGCCTATAATTCACCCCTCCACTTT | CASSLDRPGAYNSPLHF
- | TRBJ1-1 | TRBV30 | - | TGTGCCTGGAATGGCAGAGGAGGTGAAGCTTTCTTT | CAWNGRGGEAFF